This passage covers 10 T cell receptor beta chains from one sample sequenced in a study of shared clonotypes between healthy human individuals. Assay used: immunoSEQ multiplex PCR; TCRdb lists only in-frame clones, some missing. The sample yields 1,500,000 or so clones, about 98.5% seen once. Sequenced sample: naive CD4+ T cells sorted from blood. Subset: CD45RA+ positively selected. Receptors were obtained from a young man in good health.

The chain combines TRBV4-1 with TRBJ2-1, with 11 nucleotides matching TRBD2. Losses at the gene ends were 2 bases for V and 13 bases for J; bases not matched to a gene: 16. The CDR3 has 17 residues. The V gene's germline CDR1 is MGHRA and CDR2 YSYEKL. The CDR3 nucleotides are TGCGCCAGCAGCCAATACGCGCTAGCGGGAGGCCGTGGTATCCAGTTCTTC. Its translation: CASSQYALAGGRGIQFF.

J is TRBJ2-2 and V is TRBV15, with TRBD1 identical over 8 bases. Germline loops: CDR1 LNHNV, CDR2 YYDKDF (reference sequence). The CDR3 spans 17 residues. The V segment lost 0 bases and the J segment 5 bases; nucleotides outside the gene matches: 8. Here the CDR3 DNA reads TGTGCCACCAGCAGAGATCGGACAGGGTTAAGGACCGGGGAGCTGTTTTTT. Translating it yields CATSRDRTGLRTGELFF.

This clone was seen only once. The chain links TRBV27 to TRBJ2-1; D gene uncertain. V was shortened by 1 base and J by 11 bases, with 12 bases between the two germline ends. The CDR3 is 13 amino acids. Germline assignment: CDR1 MNHEY and CDR2 SMNVEV (reference sequence). CDR3 amino acids: CASSLFWPAQQFF. CDR3 bases: TGTGCCAGCAGTTTATTTTGGCCTGCACAGCAGTTCTTC.

The chain couples TRBV5-4 to TRBJ2-1; TRBD2 matches at 8 bases. This CDR3 region has 16 residues. Per the germline V gene, CDR1 is SGHNT and CDR2 is YYREEE (reference sequence). V lost 0 bases, J lost 9 bases, and 11 bases stayed unmatched. The CDR3 sequence is CASSLAGAGAEVEQFF. The CDR3 DNA follows: TGTGCCAGCAGCTTGGCGGGAGCGGGGGCGGAGGTTGAGCAGTTCTTC.

This chain joins TRBV11-2 and TRBJ2-1, with D maybe TRBD1 (5 bases). V lost 6 bases and J 0 bases, leaving 12 bases between the germline ends. Germline CDR1 is SGHAT and CDR2 is FQNNGV. CDR3 size: 15 residues. The CDR3 nucleotides read TGTGCCAGCAGTTGGGGCGGCAGCTCCTACAATGAGCAGTTCTTC. Amino acids: CASSWGGSSYNEQFF.

V usage is TRBV5-4 and J usage is TRBJ2-1; D remains ambiguous. Trimming cost V 2 bases and J 5 bases, with 5 bases left between them. This CDR3 region has 12 residues. Germline V lookup: CDR1 SGHNT, CDR2 YYREEE (reference sequence). CDR3 bases: TGTGCCAGCAGCTTAATAGACAATGAGCAGTTCTTC. It translates to CASSLIDNEQFF. Drawing the rest from reference TRBV5-4 and TRBJ2-1, the complete variable domain is ETGVTQSPTHLIKTRGQQVTLRCSSQSGHNTVSWYQQALGQGPQFIFQYYREEENGRGNFPPRFSGLQFPNYSSELNVNALELDDSALYLCASSLIDNEQFFGPGTRLTVL.

CDR3 in amino acids: CASSRDSLIAYEQYF. Written as DNA, the CDR3 is TGCGCCAGCAGCAGGGACAGCCTGATTGCCTACGAGCAGTACTTC. The gene calls are TRBV5-1 and TRBJ2-7; 7 bases match TRBD1. Germline CDR1 reads SGHRS; CDR2 reads YFSETQ. The CDR3 spans 15 residues. Losses at the gene ends were 4 bases for V and 2 bases for J; bases not matched to a gene: 9. Supplemented by reference TRBV5-1 and TRBJ2-7, the full variable domain reads KAGVTQTPRYLIKTRGQQVTLSCSPISGHRSVSWYQQTPGQGLQFLFEYFSETQRNKGNFPGRFSGRQFSNSRSEMNVSTLELGDSALYLCASSRDSLIAYEQYFGPGTRLTVT.

As DNA, the CDR3 is TGTGCCAGCAGTGAGCGGACAGGGGGGGGATATGGCTACACCTTC. Residues: CASSERTGGGYGYTF. The rearrangement links TRBV27 to TRBJ1-2; TRBD1 agrees at 10 bases. The V and J ends lost 5 bases and 5 bases, in that order; junction bases with no gene match: 8. Germline CDR1 reads MNHEY; CDR2 reads SMNVEV (reference sequence). The CDR3 runs to 15 residues.

The rearrangement links TRBV7-9 to TRBJ2-3; perhaps TRBD1 as D (5 bases). Between the trimmed V and J ends, which lost 1 base and 6 bases, there was a span of 17 bases. Germline CDR1 reads SEHNR; CDR2 reads FQNEAQ (reference sequence). The CDR3 has 16 residues. The CDR3 DNA reads as TGTGCCAGCAGCTTAGGCATCTGGGGCGGTCAGGATACGCAGTATTTT. Its protein is CASSLGIWGGQDTQYF.

The V call is TRBV2, the J call TRBJ2-3; D gene ambiguous. Germline-derived CDR1 and CDR2 are SNHLY and FYNNEI. Trimming took off 5 bases at V and 6 bases at J, with 12 bases between the two ends. This CDR3 is built from 13 residues. DNA of the CDR3: TGTGCCAGCAGTACAGCGAGAGAGGATACGCAGTATTTT. Encoded protein: CASSTAREDTQYF.